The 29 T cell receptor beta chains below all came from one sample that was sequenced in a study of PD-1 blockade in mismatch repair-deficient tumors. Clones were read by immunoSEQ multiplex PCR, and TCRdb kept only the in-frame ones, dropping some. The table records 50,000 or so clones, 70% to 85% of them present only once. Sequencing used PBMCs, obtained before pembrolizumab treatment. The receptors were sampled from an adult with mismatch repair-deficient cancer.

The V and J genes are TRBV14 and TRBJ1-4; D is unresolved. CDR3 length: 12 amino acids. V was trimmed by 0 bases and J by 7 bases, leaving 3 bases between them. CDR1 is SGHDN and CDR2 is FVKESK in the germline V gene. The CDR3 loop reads CASSQEVEKLFF. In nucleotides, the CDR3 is TGTGCCAGCAGCCAAGAAGTTGAAAAACTGTTTTTT.

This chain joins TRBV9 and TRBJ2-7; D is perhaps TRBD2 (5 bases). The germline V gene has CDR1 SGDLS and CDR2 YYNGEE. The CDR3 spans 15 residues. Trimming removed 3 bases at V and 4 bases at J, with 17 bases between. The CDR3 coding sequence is TGTGCCAGCAGCGGCGGACCGGGGATCGGTTACGAGCAGTACTTC. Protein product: CASSGGPGIGYEQYF.

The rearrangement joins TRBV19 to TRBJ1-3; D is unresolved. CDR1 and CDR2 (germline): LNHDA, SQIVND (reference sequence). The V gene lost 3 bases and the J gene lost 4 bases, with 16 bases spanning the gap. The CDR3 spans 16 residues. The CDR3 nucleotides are TGTGCCAGTAGTATTGGCATGGGAGGGTTAGGAAACACCATATATTTT. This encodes CASSIGMGGLGNTIYF. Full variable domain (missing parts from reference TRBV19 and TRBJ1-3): DGGITQSPKYLFRKEGQNVTLSCEQNLNHDAMYWYRQDPGQGLRLIYYSQIVNDFQKGDIAEGYSVSREKKESFPLTVTSAQKNPTAFYLCASSIGMGGLGNTIYFGEGSWLTVV.

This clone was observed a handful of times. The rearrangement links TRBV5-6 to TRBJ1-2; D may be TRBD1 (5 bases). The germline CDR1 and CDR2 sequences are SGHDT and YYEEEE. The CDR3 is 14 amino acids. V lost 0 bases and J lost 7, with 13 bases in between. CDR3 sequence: CASSLGTSPGGYTF. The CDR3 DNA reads TGTGCCAGCAGCTTGGGGACATCCCCTGGTGGCTACACCTTC.

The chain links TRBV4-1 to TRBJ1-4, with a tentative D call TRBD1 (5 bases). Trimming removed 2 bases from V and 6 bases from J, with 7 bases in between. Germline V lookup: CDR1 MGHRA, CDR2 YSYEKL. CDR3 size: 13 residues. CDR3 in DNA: TGCGCCAGCAGCCAAAGGGGCGATGAAAAACTGTTTTTT. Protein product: CASSQRGDEKLFF.

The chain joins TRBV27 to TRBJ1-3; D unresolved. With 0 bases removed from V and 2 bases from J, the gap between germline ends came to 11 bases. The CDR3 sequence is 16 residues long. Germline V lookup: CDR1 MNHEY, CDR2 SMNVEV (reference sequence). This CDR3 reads CASSLSPRVAGNTIYF. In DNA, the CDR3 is TGTGCCAGCAGTTTATCCCCCCGGGTGGCTGGAAACACCATATATTTT.

The CDR3 protein is CASSLGGQAFLSYEQYF. CDR3 coding DNA: TGTGCCAGCAGCTTGGGGGGACAGGCGTTTCTCTCCTACGAGCAGTACTTC. The V gene is TRBV11-2, the J gene TRBJ2-7, with TRBD1 identical over 8 bases. The V segment lost 3 bases and the J segment 0 bases; nucleotides outside the gene matches: 10. CDR1 and CDR2 (germline): SGHAT, FQNNGV. The CDR3 consists of 17 residues.

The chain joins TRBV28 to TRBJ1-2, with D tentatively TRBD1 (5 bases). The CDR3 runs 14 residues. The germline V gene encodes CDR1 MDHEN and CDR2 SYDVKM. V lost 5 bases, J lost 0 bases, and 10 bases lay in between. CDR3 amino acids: CASSAGLANYGYTF. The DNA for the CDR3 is TGTGCCAGCAGTGCAGGGCTAGCTAACTATGGCTACACCTTC.

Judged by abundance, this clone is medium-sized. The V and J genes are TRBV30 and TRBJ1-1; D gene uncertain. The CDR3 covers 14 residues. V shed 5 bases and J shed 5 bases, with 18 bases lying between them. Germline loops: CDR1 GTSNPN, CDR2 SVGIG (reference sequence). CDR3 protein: CAWGRSTRGTEAFF. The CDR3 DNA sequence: TGTGCCTGGGGCCGATCGACGAGAGGGACTGAAGCTTTCTTT. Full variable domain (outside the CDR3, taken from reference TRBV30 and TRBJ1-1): SQTIHQWPATLVQPVGSPLSLECTVEGTSNPNLYWYRQAAGRGLQLLFYSVGIGQISSEVPQNLSASRPQDRQFILSSKKLLLSDSGFYLCAWGRSTRGTEAFFGQGTRLTVV.

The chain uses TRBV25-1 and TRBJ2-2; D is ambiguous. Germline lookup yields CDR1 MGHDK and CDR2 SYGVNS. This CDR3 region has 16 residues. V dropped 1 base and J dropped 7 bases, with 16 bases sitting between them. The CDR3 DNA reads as TGTGCCAGCAGTGAATGGTTGCTTGGTGCTAACGGGGAGCTGTTTTTT. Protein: CASSEWLLGANGELFF.

The CDR3 spells CASSKDRGAGQETQYF. In nucleotides, the CDR3 is TGCGCCAGCAGCAAAGACAGGGGAGCGGGCCAAGAGACCCAGTACTTC. J is TRBJ2-5 and V is TRBV5-1, with 8 bases that match TRBD1. Germline-derived CDR1 and CDR2 are SGHRS and YFSETQ. The trim removed 4 bases at V and 1 base at J, leaving 9 bases unmatched. This CDR3 spans 16 amino acids. Supplemented by reference TRBV5-1 and TRBJ2-5, the full variable domain reads KAGVTQTPRYLIKTRGQQVTLSCSPISGHRSVSWYQQTPGQGLQFLFEYFSETQRNKGNFPGRFSGRQFSNSRSEMNVSTLELGDSALYLCASSKDRGAGQETQYFGPGTRLLVL.

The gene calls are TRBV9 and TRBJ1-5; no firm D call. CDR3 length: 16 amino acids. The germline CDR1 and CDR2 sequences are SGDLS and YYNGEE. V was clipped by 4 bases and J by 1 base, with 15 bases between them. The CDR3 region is CASSPWMVRSNQPQHF. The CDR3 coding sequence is TGTGCCAGCAGCCCATGGATGGTGCGGAGCAATCAGCCCCAGCATTTT.

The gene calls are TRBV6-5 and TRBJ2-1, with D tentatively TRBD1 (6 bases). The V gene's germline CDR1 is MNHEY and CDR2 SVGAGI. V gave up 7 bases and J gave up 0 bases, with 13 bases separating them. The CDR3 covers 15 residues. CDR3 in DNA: TGTGCCAGCACCTCGATACAGGGCTCCTACAATGAGCAGTTCTTC. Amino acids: CASTSIQGSYNEQFF.

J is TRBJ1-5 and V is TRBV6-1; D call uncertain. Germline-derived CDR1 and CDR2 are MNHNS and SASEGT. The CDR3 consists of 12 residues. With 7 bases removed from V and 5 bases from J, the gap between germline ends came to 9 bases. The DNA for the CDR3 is TGTGCCAGCAAAGTTCGCCATCAGCCCCAGCATTTT. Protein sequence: CASKVRHQPQHF.

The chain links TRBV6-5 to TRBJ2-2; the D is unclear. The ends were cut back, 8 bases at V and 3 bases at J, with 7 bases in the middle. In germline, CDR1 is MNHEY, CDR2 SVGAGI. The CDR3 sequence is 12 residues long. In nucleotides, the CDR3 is TGTGCCAGCCACGGATACACCGGGGAGCTGTTTTTT. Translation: CASHGYTGELFF.

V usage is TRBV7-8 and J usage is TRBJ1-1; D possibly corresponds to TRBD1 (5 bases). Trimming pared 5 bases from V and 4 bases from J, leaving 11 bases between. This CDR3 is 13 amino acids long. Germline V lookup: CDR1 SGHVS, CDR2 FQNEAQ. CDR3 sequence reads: CASSTTGGTEAFF. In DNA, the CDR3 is TGTGCCAGCAGCACTACGGGGGGCACTGAAGCTTTCTTT. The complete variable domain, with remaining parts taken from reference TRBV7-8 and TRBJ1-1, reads GAGVSQSPRYKVAKRGQDVALRCDPISGHVSLFWYQQALGQGPEFLTYFQNEAQLDKSGLPSDRFFAERPEGSVSTLKIQRTQQEDSAVYLCASSTTGGTEAFFGQGTRLTVV.

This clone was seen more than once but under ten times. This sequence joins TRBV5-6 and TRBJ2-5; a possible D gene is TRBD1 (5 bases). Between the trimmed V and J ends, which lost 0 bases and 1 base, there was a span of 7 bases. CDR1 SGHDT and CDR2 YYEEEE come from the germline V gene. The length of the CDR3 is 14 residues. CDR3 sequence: CASSLGQRQETQYF. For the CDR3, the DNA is TGTGCCAGCAGCTTGGGACAGCGCCAAGAGACCCAGTACTTC.

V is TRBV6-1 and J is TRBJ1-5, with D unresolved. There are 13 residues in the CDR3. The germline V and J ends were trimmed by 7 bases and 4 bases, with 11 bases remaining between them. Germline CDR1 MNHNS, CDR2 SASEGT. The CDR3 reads CASTARENQPQHF. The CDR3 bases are TGTGCCAGCACCGCCCGGGAGAATCAGCCCCAGCATTTT.

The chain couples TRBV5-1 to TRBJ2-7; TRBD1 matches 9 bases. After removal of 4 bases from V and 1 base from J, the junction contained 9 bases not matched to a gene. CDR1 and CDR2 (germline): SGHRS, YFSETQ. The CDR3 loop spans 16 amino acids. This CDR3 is CASSMDLTGGSYEQYF. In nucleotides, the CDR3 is TGCGCCAGCAGCATGGACCTGACAGGGGGTTCCTACGAGCAGTACTTC. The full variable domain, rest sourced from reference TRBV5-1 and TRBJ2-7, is KAGVTQTPRYLIKTRGQQVTLSCSPISGHRSVSWYQQTPGQGLQFLFEYFSETQRNKGNFPGRFSGRQFSNSRSEMNVSTLELGDSALYLCASSMDLTGGSYEQYFGPGTRLTVT.

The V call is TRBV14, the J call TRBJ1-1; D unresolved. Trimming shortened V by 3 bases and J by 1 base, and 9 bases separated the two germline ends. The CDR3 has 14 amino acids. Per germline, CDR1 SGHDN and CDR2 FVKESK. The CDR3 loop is CASSHAQKNTEAFF. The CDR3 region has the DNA TGTGCCAGCAGCCACGCTCAGAAGAACACTGAAGCTTTCTTT. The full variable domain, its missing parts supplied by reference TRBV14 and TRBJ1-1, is EAGVTQFPSHSVIEKGQTVTLRCDPISGHDNLYWYRRVMGKEIKFLLHFVKESKQDESGMPNNRFLAERTGGTYSTLKVQPAELEDSGVYFCASSHAQKNTEAFFGQGTRLTVV.

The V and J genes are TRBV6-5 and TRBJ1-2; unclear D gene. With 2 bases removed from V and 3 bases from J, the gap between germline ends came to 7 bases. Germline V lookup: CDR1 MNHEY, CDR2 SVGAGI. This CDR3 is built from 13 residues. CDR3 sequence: CASSYGVDYGYTF. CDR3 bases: TGTGCCAGCAGTTACGGGGTCGACTATGGCTACACCTTC.

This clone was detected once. CDR3: CASSLRQGMMNTEAFF. The CDR3 DNA is TGTGCCAGCAGCTTAAGACAGGGAATGATGAACACTGAAGCTTTCTTT. The rearrangement links TRBV7-9 to TRBJ1-1; TRBD1 agrees at 7 bases. Looked up from germline, CDR1 is SEHNR and CDR2 is FQNEAQ (reference sequence). The CDR3 has 16 residues. Trimming at V came to 2 bases and at J to 0 bases, leaving 6 bases not matched to a gene. The complete variable domain, with remaining parts taken from reference TRBV7-9 and TRBJ1-1, reads DTGVSQNPRHKITKRGQNVTFRCDPISEHNRLYWYRQTLGQGPEFLTYFQNEAQLEKSRLLSDRFSAERPKGSFSTLEIQRTEQGDSAMYLCASSLRQGMMNTEAFFGQGTRLTVV.

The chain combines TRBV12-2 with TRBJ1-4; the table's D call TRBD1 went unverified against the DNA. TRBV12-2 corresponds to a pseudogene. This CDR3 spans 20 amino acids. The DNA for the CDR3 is TGTGCAAGTCGCTTAGCCCCATTTAAGACAGGAACCGCAACTAATGAAAAACTGTTTTTT. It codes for CASRLAPFKTGTATNEKLFF.

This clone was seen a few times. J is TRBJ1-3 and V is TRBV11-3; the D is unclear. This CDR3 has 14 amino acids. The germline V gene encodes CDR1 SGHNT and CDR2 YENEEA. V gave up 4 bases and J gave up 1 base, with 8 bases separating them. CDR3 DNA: TGTGCCAGCAGCTCGATGCGATCTGGAAACACCATATATTTT. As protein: CASSSMRSGNTIYF.

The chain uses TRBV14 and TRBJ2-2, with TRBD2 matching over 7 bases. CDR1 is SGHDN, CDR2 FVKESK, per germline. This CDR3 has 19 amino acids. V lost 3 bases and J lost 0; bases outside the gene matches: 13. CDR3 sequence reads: CASSQGWASGNPNTGELFF. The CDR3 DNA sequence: TGTGCCAGCAGCCAGGGGTGGGCTAGCGGAAACCCGAACACCGGGGAGCTGTTTTTT.

The CDR3 region has the DNA TGTGCCAGCAGGGATGAAGGCAATCAGCCCCAGCATTTT. This translates into CASRDEGNQPQHF. This chain uses TRBV2 with TRBJ1-5; unclear D gene. Germline CDR1 reads SNHLY; CDR2 reads FYNNEI. V was shortened by 6 bases and J by 2 bases, with 8 bases between the two germline ends. The CDR3 extends over 13 amino acids.

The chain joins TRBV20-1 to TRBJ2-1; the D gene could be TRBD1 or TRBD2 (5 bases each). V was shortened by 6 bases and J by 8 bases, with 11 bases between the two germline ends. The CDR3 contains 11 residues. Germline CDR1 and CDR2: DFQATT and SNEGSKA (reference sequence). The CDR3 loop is CSAELGDEQFF. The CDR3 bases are TGCAGTGCCGAATTGGGGGATGAGCAGTTCTTC.

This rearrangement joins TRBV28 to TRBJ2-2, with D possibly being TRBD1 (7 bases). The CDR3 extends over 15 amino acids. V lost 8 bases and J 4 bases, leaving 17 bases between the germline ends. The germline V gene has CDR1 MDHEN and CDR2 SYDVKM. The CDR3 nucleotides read TGTGCCAGCTCCCCTGCAGGGGGAGGCACCGGGGAGCTGTTTTTT. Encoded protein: CASSPAGGGTGELFF.

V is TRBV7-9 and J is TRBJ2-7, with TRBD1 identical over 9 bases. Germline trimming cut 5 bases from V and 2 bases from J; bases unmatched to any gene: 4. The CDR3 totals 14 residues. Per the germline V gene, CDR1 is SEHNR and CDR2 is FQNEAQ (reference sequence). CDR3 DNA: TGTGCCAGCAGCCAAAACAGGGGGCCCTACGAGCAGTACTTC. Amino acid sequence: CASSQNRGPYEQYF.